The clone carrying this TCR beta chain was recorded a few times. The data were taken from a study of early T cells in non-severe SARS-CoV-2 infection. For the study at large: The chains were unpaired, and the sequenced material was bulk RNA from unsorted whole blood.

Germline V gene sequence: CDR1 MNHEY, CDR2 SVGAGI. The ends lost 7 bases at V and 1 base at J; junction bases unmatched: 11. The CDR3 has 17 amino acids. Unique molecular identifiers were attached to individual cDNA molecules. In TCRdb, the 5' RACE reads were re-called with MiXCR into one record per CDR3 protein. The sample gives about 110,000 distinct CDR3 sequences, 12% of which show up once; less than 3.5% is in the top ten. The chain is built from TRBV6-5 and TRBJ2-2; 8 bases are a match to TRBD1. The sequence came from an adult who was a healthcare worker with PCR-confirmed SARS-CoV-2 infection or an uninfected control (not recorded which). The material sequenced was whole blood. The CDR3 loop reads CASTPRMGQVNTGELFF. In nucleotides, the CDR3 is TGTGCCAGCACTCCTCGGATGGGACAGGTGAACACCGGGGAGCTGTTTTTT.